This T cell receptor (beta chain) was observed in a study of CD8 T cells in Susac syndrome. Study overall: Treatment at blood withdrawal was none, corticosteroids, or intravenous immunoglobulin alone in Susac syndrome patients.

High-throughput TCR beta sequencing covered peripheral CD8+ and CD4+ T cells. Reverse transcription of about 0.45 to 1 ug RNA was carried out with random hexamers. The TCR beta CDR3 was amplified by immunoSEQ multiplex PCR across 54 Vbeta, 13 Jbeta. MiXCR was run by TCRdb on the immunoSEQ multiplex PCR reads, yielding one entry per CDR3 protein. The sample yields 140,000 to 150,000 distinct CDR3 sequences, approximately 94% seen once. This CDR3 region has 15 residues. V lost 6 bases to trimming and J lost 2 bases; unmatched junction nucleotides: 8. CDR1 SNHLY and CDR2 FYNNEI come from the germline V gene.

The sequence was obtained from a human donor with Susac syndrome. Sequenced sample: CD4+ T cells from PBMCs. This chain connects TRBV2 to TRBJ2-3; 7 bases agree with TRBD2. The CDR3 bases are TGTGCCAGCAGCCCCGGGACTATTCACACAGATACGCAGTATTTT. It encodes CASSPGTIHTDTQYF.